What follows is one T cell receptor beta chain and its context. The CDR3 goes on 3 residues after the read ends, and that part is filled in from the germline J gene. All donors had a single incident cervical HPV16 infection, not prevalent. HPV was found by MY09/MY11 PCR and dot-blot genotyping. TCR beta CDR3 amplified by multiplex PCR from approximately 1,200 ng genomic DNA. TCRdb's table, derived via immunoSEQ multiplex PCR, lists solely in-frame clones and lacks some. Recorded for this sample: over 15,000 clones. This entry is derived from a study of T cells in women clearing cervical HPV infection. Across the study: Cases: HPV16-related CIN3 or worse on histology, a couple of invasive cancers.

CDR1 is ENHRY, CDR2 SYGVKD, per germline. V was trimmed by 2 bases and J by 6 bases, leaving 16 bases between them. This CDR3 has 15 residues. This clonotype originated in a woman aged 18 to 75 with a cervical HPV16 infection that either progressed to CIN3+ or cleared (not recorded which). This chain uses TRBV10-3 with TRBJ2-5, with D unclear. Sequenced: blood buffy coat. CDR3 region: CAISEENGLWQTQYF. The CDR3 DNA, read in part, is TGTGCCATCAGTGAGGAGAATGGTTTGTGGCAGACC.